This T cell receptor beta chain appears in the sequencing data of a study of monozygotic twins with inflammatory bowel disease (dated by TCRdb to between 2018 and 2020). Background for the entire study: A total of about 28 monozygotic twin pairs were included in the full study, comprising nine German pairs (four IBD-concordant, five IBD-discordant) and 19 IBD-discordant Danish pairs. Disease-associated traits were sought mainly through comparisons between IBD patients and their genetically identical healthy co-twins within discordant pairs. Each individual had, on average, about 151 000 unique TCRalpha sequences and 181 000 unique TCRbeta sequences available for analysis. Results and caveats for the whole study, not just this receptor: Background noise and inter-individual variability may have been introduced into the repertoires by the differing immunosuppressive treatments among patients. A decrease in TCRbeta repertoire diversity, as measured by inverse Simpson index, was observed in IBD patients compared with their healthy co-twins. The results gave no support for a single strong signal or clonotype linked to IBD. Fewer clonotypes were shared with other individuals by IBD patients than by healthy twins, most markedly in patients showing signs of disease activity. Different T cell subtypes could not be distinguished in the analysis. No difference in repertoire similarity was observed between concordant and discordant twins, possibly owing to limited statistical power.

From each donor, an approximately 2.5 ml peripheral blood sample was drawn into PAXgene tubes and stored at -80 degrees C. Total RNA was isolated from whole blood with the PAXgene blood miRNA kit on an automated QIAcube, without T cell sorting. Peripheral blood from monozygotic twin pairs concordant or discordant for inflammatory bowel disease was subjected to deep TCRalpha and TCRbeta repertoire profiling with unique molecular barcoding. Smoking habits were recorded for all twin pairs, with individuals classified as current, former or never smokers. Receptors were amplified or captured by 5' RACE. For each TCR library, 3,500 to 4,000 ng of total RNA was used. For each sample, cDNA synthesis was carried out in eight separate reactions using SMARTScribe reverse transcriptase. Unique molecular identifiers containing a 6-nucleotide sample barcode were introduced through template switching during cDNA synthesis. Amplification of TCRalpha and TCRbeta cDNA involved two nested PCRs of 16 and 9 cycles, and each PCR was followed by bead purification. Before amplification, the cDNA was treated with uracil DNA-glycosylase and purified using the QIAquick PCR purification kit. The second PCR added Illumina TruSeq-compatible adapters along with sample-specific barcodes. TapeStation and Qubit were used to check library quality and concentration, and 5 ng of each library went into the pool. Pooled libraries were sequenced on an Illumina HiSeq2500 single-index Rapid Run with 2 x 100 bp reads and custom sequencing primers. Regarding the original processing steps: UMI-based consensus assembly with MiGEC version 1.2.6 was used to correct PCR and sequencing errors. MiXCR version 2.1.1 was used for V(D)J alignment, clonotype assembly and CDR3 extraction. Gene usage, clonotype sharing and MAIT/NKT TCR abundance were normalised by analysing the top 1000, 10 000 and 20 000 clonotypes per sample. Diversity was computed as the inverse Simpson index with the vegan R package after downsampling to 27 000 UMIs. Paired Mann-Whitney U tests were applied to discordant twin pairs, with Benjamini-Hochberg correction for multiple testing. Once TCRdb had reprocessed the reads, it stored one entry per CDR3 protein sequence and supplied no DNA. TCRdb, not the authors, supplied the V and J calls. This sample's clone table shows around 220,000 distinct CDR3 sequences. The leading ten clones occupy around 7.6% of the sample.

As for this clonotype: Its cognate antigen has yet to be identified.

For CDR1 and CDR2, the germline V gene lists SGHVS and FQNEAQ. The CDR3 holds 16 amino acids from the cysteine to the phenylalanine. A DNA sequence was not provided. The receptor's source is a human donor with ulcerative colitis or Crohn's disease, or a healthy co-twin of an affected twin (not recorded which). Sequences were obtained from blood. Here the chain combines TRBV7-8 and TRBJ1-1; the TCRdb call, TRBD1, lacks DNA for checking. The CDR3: CASSLAQGARSTEAFF.